A selection of T cell receptor beta chains follows, all from one sample in a study of T-cell reconstitution after alpha-beta-depleted transplantation in children. A single record per CDR3 protein comes from TCRdb applying MiXCR to the PCR reads. The sample has about 98,000 distinct CDR3 sequences, around a quarter seen once. Sequenced material: PBMCs, taken before TCRalphabeta/CD19-depleted stem cell transplant. The receptors originated from a boy aged 2 to 9 with acute lymphoblastic leukemia, due to receive a stem cell transplant. Each CDR3 is given with its conserved first and last residue. The D gene is left open where the match is weak. Size is stated for part of the rows, as once, few or many counts, or as a class when the clone is expanded.

j_call: TRBJ2-2; d_call: .; v_call: TRBV5-1; clone_size: .; cdr3_aa: CASLLGGLNTGELFF; cdr3_nt: TGCGCCAGCCTCTTGGGGGGGCTGAACACCGGGGAGCTGTTTTTT
j_call: TRBJ1-5; d_call: .; v_call: TRBV7-2; clone_size: few; cdr3_aa: CASSLAANGNQPQHF; cdr3_nt: TGTGCCAGCAGCTTAGCTGCAAACGGCAATCAGCCCCAGCATTTT
j_call: TRBJ2-7; d_call: .; v_call: TRBV28; clone_size: .; cdr3_aa: CASSQGGARASYEQYF; cdr3_nt: TGTGCCAGCAGCCAAGGGGGGGCTCGAGCCTCCTACGAGCAGTACTTC
j_call: TRBJ2-2; d_call: .; v_call: TRBV6-5; clone_size: few; cdr3_aa: CASSYSHTGELFF; cdr3_nt: TGTGCCAGCAGTTACTCGCACACCGGGGAGCTGTTTTTT
j_call: TRBJ2-7; d_call: .; v_call: TRBV21-1; clone_size: .; cdr3_aa: CASSKRLKGTNYEQYF; cdr3_nt: TGTGCCAGCAGCAAAAGATTGAAGGGGACTAACTACGAGCAGTACTTC
j_call: TRBJ2-5; d_call: TRBD2; v_call: TRBV11-2; clone_size: few; cdr3_aa: CASSPTGTRETQYF; cdr3_nt: TGTGCCAGCAGCCCGACCGGGACTAGAGAGACCCAGTACTTC
j_call: TRBJ1-3; d_call: .; v_call: TRBV9; clone_size: .; cdr3_aa: CASSVEGNSGNTIYF; cdr3_nt: TGTGCCAGCAGCGTAGAGGGGAACTCTGGAAACACCATATATTTT
j_call: TRBJ2-7; d_call: .; v_call: TRBV12-3/TRBV12-4; clone_size: .; cdr3_aa: CASSFTAYEQYF; cdr3_nt: TGTGCCAGCAGTTTCACAGCGTACGAGCAGTACTTC
j_call: TRBJ1-6; d_call: .; v_call: TRBV2; clone_size: .; cdr3_aa: CASSSPNTRQNNSPLHF; cdr3_nt: TGTGCCAGCAGCAGCCCCAATACAAGGCAGAATAATTCACCCCTCCACTTT
j_call: TRBJ2-5; d_call: .; v_call: TRBV28; clone_size: .; cdr3_aa: CASSLGSQETQYF; cdr3_nt: TGTGCCAGCAGTTTGGGGAGCCAAGAGACCCAGTACTTC
j_call: TRBJ2-7; d_call: .; v_call: TRBV7-8; clone_size: few; cdr3_aa: CASSSGGGQAYEQYF; cdr3_nt: TGTGCCAGCAGCTCCGGGGGGGGACAGGCCTACGAGCAGTACTTC
j_call: TRBJ2-3; d_call: .; v_call: TRBV28; clone_size: .; cdr3_aa: CASSFKEKADTQYF; cdr3_nt: TGTGCCAGCAGTTTTAAGGAGAAGGCGGATACGCAGTATTTT
j_call: TRBJ2-3; d_call: .; v_call: TRBV7-2; clone_size: .; cdr3_aa: CASILTDTQYF; cdr3_nt: TGTGCCAGCATACTCACAGATACGCAGTATTTT
j_call: TRBJ2-7; d_call: .; v_call: TRBV5-1; clone_size: few; cdr3_aa: CASSSTFSPGPKEQYF; cdr3_nt: TGCGCCAGCAGCTCGACTTTCTCACCGGGACCAAAAGAGCAGTACTTC
j_call: TRBJ2-3; d_call: .; v_call: TRBV11-3; clone_size: .; cdr3_aa: CASSLVDETQYF; cdr3_nt: TGTGCCAGCAGCTTAGTGGACGAGACGCAGTATTTT
j_call: TRBJ2-1; d_call: .; v_call: TRBV5-1; clone_size: .; cdr3_aa: CASSSAGGIYEQFF; cdr3_nt: TGCGCCAGCAGCTCGGCAGGGGGGATCTATGAGCAGTTCTTC
j_call: TRBJ2-5; d_call: .; v_call: TRBV20-1; clone_size: .; cdr3_aa: CSAGLPGRGVETQYF; cdr3_nt: TGCAGTGCCGGCCTCCCTGGCCGAGGGGTGGAGACCCAGTACTTC
j_call: TRBJ2-2; d_call: TRBD1; v_call: TRBV12-3/TRBV12-4; clone_size: few; cdr3_aa: CASRGGTGETGELFF; cdr3_nt: TGTGCCAGCAGAGGCGGGACAGGGGAGACCGGGGAGCTGTTTTTT
j_call: TRBJ2-3; d_call: TRBD2; v_call: TRBV28; clone_size: few; cdr3_aa: CASSLGLAGGITDTQYF; cdr3_nt: TGTGCCAGCAGTTTGGGACTAGCGGGAGGGATCACAGATACGCAGTATTTT
j_call: TRBJ1-2; d_call: .; v_call: TRBV3-1; clone_size: few; cdr3_aa: CASSQENYGYTF; cdr3_nt: TGTGCCAGCAGCCAAGAAAACTATGGCTACACCTTC
j_call: TRBJ1-6; d_call: .; v_call: TRBV5-1; clone_size: few; cdr3_aa: CASSLGMDSPLHF; cdr3_nt: TGCGCCAGCAGCCTTGGTATGGATTCACCCCTCCACTTT
j_call: TRBJ2-1; d_call: .; v_call: TRBV6-1; clone_size: few; cdr3_aa: CAALKQFF; cdr3_nt: TGTGCCGCCCTGAAGCAGTTCTTC
j_call: TRBJ2-1; d_call: TRBD2; v_call: TRBV2; clone_size: .; cdr3_aa: CASSEFPLAGIYNEQFF; cdr3_nt: TGTGCCAGCAGTGAATTCCCGCTAGCGGGGATATACAATGAGCAGTTCTTC
j_call: TRBJ2-7; d_call: TRBD1; v_call: TRBV20-1; clone_size: few; cdr3_aa: CSARGDSSYEQYF; cdr3_nt: TGCAGTGCTAGAGGGGACAGCTCCTACGAGCAGTACTTC
j_call: TRBJ2-5; d_call: .; v_call: TRBV7-9; clone_size: .; cdr3_aa: CASSLAQGGETQYF; cdr3_nt: TGTGCCAGCAGCTTAGCGCAGGGCGGGGAGACCCAGTACTTC
j_call: TRBJ2-1; d_call: .; v_call: TRBV5-1; clone_size: many; cdr3_aa: CASLNPSASYNEQFF; cdr3_nt: TGCGCCAGCCTAAATCCTAGCGCATCCTACAATGAGCAGTTCTTC
j_call: TRBJ2-6; d_call: TRBD1; v_call: TRBV27; clone_size: many; cdr3_aa: CASSTGTVGANVLTF; cdr3_nt: TGTGCCAGCAGTACCGGGACAGTCGGGGCCAACGTCCTGACTTTC
j_call: TRBJ2-7; d_call: .; v_call: TRBV20-1; clone_size: .; cdr3_aa: CSPDSSYEQYF; cdr3_nt: TGCAGTCCCGACAGTTCCTACGAGCAGTACTTC
j_call: TRBJ2-1; d_call: TRBD1; v_call: TRBV27; clone_size: .; cdr3_aa: CASTPTGRGHHEQFF; cdr3_nt: TGTGCCAGCACGCCCACGGGCAGGGGGCATCACGAGCAGTTCTTC
j_call: TRBJ2-1; d_call: .; v_call: TRBV16; clone_size: .; cdr3_aa: CASKQGSGKNEQFF; cdr3_nt: TGTGCCAGCAAACAAGGTAGCGGTAAGAATGAGCAGTTCTTC
j_call: TRBJ2-7; d_call: TRBD1; v_call: TRBV27; clone_size: .; cdr3_aa: CASRRTGGAYEQYF; cdr3_nt: TGTGCCAGCAGGAGGACAGGGGGCGCCTACGAGCAGTACTTC
j_call: TRBJ2-2; d_call: TRBD1; v_call: TRBV24-1; clone_size: .; cdr3_aa: CATSDPRDRGTGELFF; cdr3_nt: TGTGCCACCAGTGATCCCCGGGACAGGGGCACCGGGGAGCTGTTTTTT
j_call: TRBJ1-6; d_call: .; v_call: TRBV7-2; clone_size: .; cdr3_aa: CASRRQPYNSPLHF; cdr3_nt: TGTGCCAGCAGGAGACAGCCCTATAATTCACCCCTCCACTTT
j_call: TRBJ1-1; d_call: .; v_call: TRBV29-1; clone_size: many; cdr3_aa: CSVGGRGRLNTEAFF; cdr3_nt: TGCAGCGTTGGGGGCAGGGGACGCCTGAACACTGAAGCTTTCTTT
j_call: TRBJ1-2; d_call: .; v_call: TRBV7-8; clone_size: few; cdr3_aa: CASSLAGPELGTF; cdr3_nt: TGTGCCAGCAGCTTAGCGGGACCCGAGTTGGGGACCTTC
j_call: TRBJ1-1; d_call: .; v_call: TRBV5-1; clone_size: few; cdr3_aa: CASSLGASMNTEAFF; cdr3_nt: TGCGCCAGCAGCTTGGGGGCATCCATGAACACTGAAGCTTTCTTT
j_call: TRBJ2-5; d_call: .; v_call: TRBV6-2/TRBV6-3; clone_size: few; cdr3_aa: CASSYSEVETQYF; cdr3_nt: TGTGCCAGCAGTTACTCGGAGGTAGAGACCCAGTACTTC
j_call: TRBJ2-7; d_call: .; v_call: TRBV5-5; clone_size: .; cdr3_aa: CASSLTEGRYEQYF; cdr3_nt: TGTGCCAGCAGCTTGACGGAGGGACGCTACGAGCAGTACTTC
j_call: TRBJ2-2; d_call: .; v_call: TRBV29-1; clone_size: .; cdr3_aa: CSVEWPTGELFF; cdr3_nt: TGCAGCGTTGAATGGCCGACCGGGGAGCTGTTTTTT
j_call: TRBJ1-2; d_call: TRBD1; v_call: TRBV5-1; clone_size: few; cdr3_aa: CASSLYTGTGNYGYTF; cdr3_nt: TGCGCCAGCAGCTTGTATACAGGGACAGGCAACTATGGCTACACCTTC
j_call: TRBJ2-3; d_call: .; v_call: TRBV7-2; clone_size: .; cdr3_aa: CASSLLLGGGTDTQYF; cdr3_nt: TGTGCCAGCAGCTTACTTCTAGGGGGAGGCACAGATACGCAGTATTTT
j_call: TRBJ2-3; d_call: .; v_call: TRBV20-1; clone_size: few; cdr3_aa: CSARWIATDTQYF; cdr3_nt: TGCAGTGCTCGATGGATTGCCACAGATACGCAGTATTTT
j_call: TRBJ1-2; d_call: .; v_call: TRBV28; clone_size: few; cdr3_aa: CASSGGPFYGYTF; cdr3_nt: TGTGCCAGCAGTGGGGGTCCCTTCTATGGCTACACCTTC
j_call: TRBJ1-5; d_call: TRBD1; v_call: TRBV5-1; clone_size: .; cdr3_aa: CASSFPGQPVDQPQHF; cdr3_nt: TGCGCCAGCAGCTTTCCGGGACAGCCGGTTGATCAGCCCCAGCATTTT
j_call: TRBJ2-3; d_call: TRBD2; v_call: TRBV14; clone_size: few; cdr3_aa: CASSLGLGMDTQYF; cdr3_nt: TGTGCCAGCAGCCTGGGACTAGGAATGGATACGCAGTATTTT
j_call: TRBJ1-1; d_call: .; v_call: TRBV20-1; clone_size: few; cdr3_aa: CSARPNMWNTEAFF; cdr3_nt: TGCAGTGCCCGCCCAAATATGTGGAACACTGAAGCTTTCTTT
j_call: TRBJ2-2; d_call: TRBD1; v_call: TRBV28; clone_size: .; cdr3_aa: CASSFDRADTGELFF; cdr3_nt: TGTGCCAGCAGTTTCGACAGGGCGGACACCGGGGAGCTGTTTTTT
j_call: TRBJ2-3; d_call: TRBD2; v_call: TRBV29-1; clone_size: few; cdr3_aa: CSVGSPGLAEIGNTQYF; cdr3_nt: TGCAGCGTGGGAAGTCCGGGACTAGCGGAGATTGGGAATACGCAGTATTTT
j_call: TRBJ2-2; d_call: .; v_call: TRBV11-2; clone_size: many; cdr3_aa: CASSLDLNTGELFF; cdr3_nt: TGTGCCAGCAGCTTGGACCTGAACACCGGGGAGCTGTTTTTT